This T cell receptor (beta chain) was recovered during a study of blood T cell repertoires in COVID-19. Study-wide background: T cells, B-cell-depleted T cells, or PBMCs provided the cDNA or gDNA that served as material.

Authors' methods: Estimation of nucleated cell counts relied on the amplification of reference gene primers. Assay: immunoSEQ multiplex PCR; the TCRdb copy retains only in-frame clones and omits some. The D gene and trimming were derived from the DNA, and the V and J assignments and clone size from that table. The table records 200,000 to 250,000 clones, approximately 88% of them present only once. The CDR3 is made up of 13 amino acids. V lost 6 bases to trimming and J lost 0 bases, with 9 bases between them. What was sequenced was peripheral blood. The J gene is TRBJ2-7, the V gene TRBV12-3 or TRBV12-4, with D possibly matching TRBD2 (5 bases). This receptor was taken from a woman in her twenties or thirties with COVID-19, enrolled during active disease. The CDR3: CASRQTSSYEQYF. CDR3 sequence (DNA): TGTGCCAGCAGACAAACTAGCTCCTACGAGCAGTACTTC.